This T cell receptor (beta chain) was obtained from a study of tumor-infiltrating lymphocytes in primary liver carcinoma. In the study overall: Ranging in age from 30 to 69 years, the patients were men and women. Study results and caveats: Against blood, tumors held a significantly higher top-250-clone fraction (p = 0.039).

Unsorted whole blood yielded the blood RNA, and germline DNA was also extracted. This clonotype was observed once. Its specificity is not known. Given a much more abundant clone one base away, this may be a read error. Synthesis of TCR beta cDNA was carried out from around 500 ng total RNA with a constant-region primer. Slightly modified ARM-PCR served as the procedure for the TCR beta libraries. These libraries came from three rounds of nested multiplex PCR. TCRdb itself ran the multiplex PCR reads through MiXCR, one entry per CDR3 protein. The repertoire includes fewer than 350,000 distinct CDR3 sequences, less than 65% of them detected once, and under 8% sits in the top ten. This clonotype originated in a man aged 40-50 years with primary liver carcinoma and hepatitis B virus infection. Sequencing was carried out using peripheral blood.

The CDR3 loop is CASSHQLAGYEQYF. The CDR3 DNA reads as TGCGCCAGCAGCCACCAGCTAGCGGGGTACGAGCAGTACTTC. The J gene is TRBJ2-7, the V gene TRBV4-1, with 9 bases that match TRBD2. After removal of 3 bases from V and 4 bases from J, the junction contained 4 bases not matched to a gene. The CDR3 spans 14 residues. Germline CDR1 and CDR2: MGHRA and YSYEKL.